Described below is a single T cell receptor beta chain sequence and its context. The antigen is not known. Clones were read by immunoSEQ multiplex PCR, and TCRdb kept only the in-frame ones, dropping some. The sample shows fewer than 35,000 clones, around 90% of them seen only once. V lost 4 bases, J lost 6 bases, and 14 bases lay in between. CDR1 and CDR2 from the germline V gene are SGHNT and YYREEE (reference sequence). This CDR3 is built from 13 residues. These data come from a study of T cells in localized non-small cell lung cancer. Study-wide results and limits: Clonality peaked in uninvolved adjacent lung rather than tumor. Longer overall survival was linked to higher blood T cell density. Heterogeneity cannot be ruled out, as sequencing used one tumor region only. The appearance of a median approximately 57 of the top 100 tumor clones was seen in adjacent lung.

The genes are TRBV5-4 and TRBJ2-7, with a tentative D call TRBD1 (6 bases). This TCR derives from a man between 40 and 69 years old with stage II lung adenocarcinoma. The sample consisted of PBMCs, taken before any cancer treatment. The CDR3 reads CASSDRDRREQYF. CDR3 bases: TGTGCCAGCAGCGACCGAGACAGGCGCGAGCAGTACTTC.